The rows below give T cell receptor beta chains drawn from one sample of a study of Graves' ophthalmopathy and Graves' hyperthyroidism. TCRdb re-called the multiplex PCR reads with MiXCR, one entry per CDR3 protein. This repertoire shows about 1.1 million distinct CDR3 sequences, about two fifths found once; its top ten account for around 10%. Source material: peripheral blood or thyroid tissue (not recorded which). The receptors shown here come from an adult man with Graves' hyperthyroidism. Each CDR3 is given with its conserved first and last residue. The D gene is left open where the match is weak. A row's size may be missing; if present it is once, few, many or a size class.

clone size	V gene	D gene	J gene	CDR3 protein	CDR3 DNA
many	TRBV9	-	TRBJ1-3	CASSGTVYGSGNTIYF	TGTGCCAGCAGCGGGACAGTTTATGGCTCTGGAAACACCATATATTTT
few	TRBV6-5	TRBD1	TRBJ1-2	CASRTWDSSFDGYTF	TGTGCCAGCAGGACTTGGGACAGCTCCTTCGATGGCTACACCTTC
-	TRBV3-1	-	TRBJ1-2	CASSQVQGWGYTF	TGTGCCAGCAGCCAAGTACAGGGATGGGGCTACACCTTC
many	TRBV10-3	-	TRBJ1-4	CAISESRGSTNEKLFF	TGTGCCATCAGTGAGTCGAGGGGCAGCACTAATGAAAAACTGTTTTTT
-	TRBV29-1	-	TRBJ1-2	CSLGHFRDYGYTF	TGCAGCTTAGGACACTTCCGGGACTATGGCTACACCTTC
-	TRBV7-9	-	TRBJ2-3	CASSLTQGTTDTQYF	TGTGCCAGCAGCTTAACTCAGGGAACCACAGATACGCAGTATTTT
-	TRBV7-6	-	TRBJ2-5	CASSLSGAVAETQYF	TGTGCCAGCAGCCTATCCGGGGCGGTGGCCGAGACCCAGTACTTC
-	TRBV10-2	TRBD1	TRBJ1-1	CASVPDRDGMNTEAFF	TGCGCCAGCGTCCCAGACAGGGACGGCATGAACACTGAAGCTTTCTTT
many	TRBV7-8	-	TRBJ2-7	CASSLDRLEQYF	TGTGCCAGCAGCTTAGACCGCCTGGAGCAGTACTTC
once	TRBV25-1	TRBD2	TRBJ2-5	CASSDPGLSGRETQYF	TGTGCCAGCAGTGATCCTGGGTTGAGCGGGAGAGAGACCCAGTACTTC
many	TRBV19	-	TRBJ1-5	CASSEFRGGNQPQHF	TGTGCCAGTAGTGAGTTCCGGGGTGGCAATCAGCCCCAGCATTTT
many	TRBV7-2	-	TRBJ1-3	CASSPSATGHGNTIYF	TGTGCCAGCAGCCCCAGTGCCACAGGGCACGGAAACACCATATATTTT
-	TRBV10-3	-	TRBJ1-5	CASSVSAQPQHF	TGTGCCAGCAGTGTCTCGGCTCAGCCCCAGCATTTT
-	TRBV20-1	-	TRBJ2-7	CSASRLGEQYF	TGCAGTGCTAGCCGACTCGGCGAGCAGTACTTC
-	TRBV5-6	-	TRBJ2-7	CASSPNAGSSYEQYF	TGTGCCAGCAGCCCCAACGCGGGGAGCTCCTACGAGCAGTACTTC
many	TRBV7-2	-	TRBJ2-7	CASSARTGIGAYEQYF	TGTGCCAGCAGCGCAAGAACAGGCATCGGGGCTTACGAGCAGTACTTC
few	TRBV4-3	TRBD1	TRBJ1-2	CASSRGGGGYGYTF	TGCGCCAGCAGCCGAGGGGGCGGAGGATATGGCTACACCTTC
-	TRBV29-1	-	TRBJ1-3	CSVEDRGDTIYF	TGCAGCGTTGAAGATCGGGGGGACACCATATATTTT
once	TRBV7-2	-	TRBJ2-1	CASSSDTGGEQFF	TGTGCCAGCAGCTCGGACACCGGCGGTGAGCAGTTCTTC
-	TRBV7-8	TRBD2	TRBJ2-7	CAPPGTSPYEQYF	TGTGCCCCACCCGGGACTAGTCCCTACGAGCAGTACTTC
few	TRBV7-9	-	TRBJ1-3	CASSNARTKGEDTIYF	TGTGCCAGCAGCAATGCTCGGACGAAAGGAGAGGACACCATATATTTT
-	TRBV7-9	-	TRBJ1-3	CASRRDFDTIYF	TGTGCCAGCCGGAGAGACTTTGACACCATATATTTT
-	TRBV6-5	-	TRBJ2-7	CASSDDRYF	TGTGCCAGCAGCGACGACAGGTACTTC
-	TRBV12-3/TRBV12-4	-	TRBJ2-5	CASSQEKDRARLLETQYF	TGTGCCAGCAGCCAAGAGAAAGACCGCGCCCGTCTGCTGGAAACCCAGTACTTC
many	TRBV12-3/TRBV12-4	TRBD2	TRBJ2-5	CASSNNGLAQETQYF	TGTGCCAGCAGTAATAACGGACTAGCTCAAGAGACCCAGTACTTC
-	TRBV10-2	-	TRBJ1-1	CASSDSGQGMNTEAFF	TGCGCCAGCAGTGACTCCGGGCAGGGAATGAACACTGAAGCTTTCTTT
many	TRBV6-6	-	TRBJ1-5	CASRPSRLNQPQHF	TGTGCCAGCAGACCCTCCCGTCTTAATCAGCCCCAGCATTTT
-	TRBV12-3/TRBV12-4	-	TRBJ2-7	CASSQDTPRQYF	TGTGCCAGCAGCCAAGATACACCACGGCAGTACTTC
-	TRBV7-9	-	TRBJ1-1	CASSDGTANTEAFF	TGTGCCAGCAGCGACGGGACGGCGAACACTGAAGCTTTCTTT
-	TRBV7-9	-	TRBJ2-7	CASSLAGVTRDLDEQYF	TGTGCCAGCAGCTTAGCCGGGGTTACTAGAGATTTGGACGAGCAGTACTTC
many	TRBV6-6	-	TRBJ1-1	CASSYSMGGNTEAFF	TGTGCCAGCAGTTACTCGATGGGGGGGAACACTGAAGCTTTCTTT
many	TRBV5-6	-	TRBJ1-2	CASSATAGGYTF	TGTGCCAGCAGCGCAACCGCCGGTGGCTACACCTTC
-	TRBV29-1	TRBD1	TRBJ1-3	CSVGTGGTSSGNTIYF	TGCAGCGTTGGGACAGGGGGAACGAGCTCTGGAAACACCATATATTTT
few	TRBV10-1	TRBD2	TRBJ2-2	CASSEGGGADSTGELFF	TGCGCCAGCAGTGAGGGCGGGGGGGCCGATAGCACCGGGGAGCTGTTTTTT
-	TRBV10-3	TRBD1	TRBJ1-2	CAISSGTVNSGYTF	TGTGCCATCAGTTCCGGGACAGTCAACTCTGGCTACACCTTC
-	TRBV6-5	-	TRBJ1-4	CASSFPRLAGVAEKLFF	TGTGCCAGCAGTTTTCCCAGGCTCGCCGGCGTAGCTGAAAAACTGTTTTTT